These 30 T cell receptor beta chains came from one sample sequenced in a study of blood T cell repertoires in COVID-19. Some clones are missing from TCRdb's copy, which holds only in-frame ones; the method was immunoSEQ multiplex PCR. The sample lists 150,000 to 200,000 clones, 84% occurring once. Sequencing was done on a sample of PBMCs or T cells enriched from blood (not recorded which). Every receptor here comes from a man aged 45-65 years who had recovered from COVID-19.

J is TRBJ1-2 and V is TRBV2, with unresolved D. The CDR3 loop spans 12 amino acids. The V end was cut by 5 bases, the J end by 4 bases, with 8 bases between. Germline V lookup: CDR1 SNHLY, CDR2 FYNNEI. CDR3 in amino acids: CASSPGFYGYTF. The DNA for the CDR3 is TGTGCCAGCAGTCCGGGGTTCTATGGCTACACCTTC. Combining the CDR3 with reference TRBV2 and TRBJ1-2 gives the whole variable domain EPEVTQTPSHQVTQMGQEVILRCVPISNHLYFYWYRQILGQKVEFLVSFYNNEISEKSEIFDDQFSVERPDGSNFTLKIRSTKLEDSAMYFCASSPGFYGYTFGSGTRLTVV.

The V gene is TRBV7-9, the J gene TRBJ2-3; weak D call: TRBD2 (6 bases). This CDR3 spans 13 amino acids. V was trimmed by 10 bases and J by 0 bases, leaving 11 bases between them. Germline V gives CDR1 SEHNR, CDR2 FQNEAQ (reference sequence). CDR3 sequence reads: CATVAVSTDTQYF. CDR3 nucleotides: TGTGCCACCGTAGCGGTTAGCACAGATACGCAGTATTTT.

The rearrangement links TRBV24-1 to TRBJ1-2, with 8 bases lining up with TRBD1. This CDR3 region has 13 residues. CDR1 and CDR2 (germline): KGHDR, SFDVKD. J gave up 8 bases and V 4 bases, and 5 bases lay outside the gene matches. The CDR3 DNA reads TGTGCCACCAGTGACACCTACAGGGGGGGCTACACCTTC. The encoded protein is CATSDTYRGGYTF.

The table lists this clone with a few counts. V is TRBV5-1 and J is TRBJ1-3; 7 bases map to TRBD1. CDR1 and CDR2 (germline): SGHRS, YFSETQ. CDR3 length: 14 residues. V was clipped by 4 bases and J by 4 bases; unmatched bases: 5. CDR3 DNA: TGCGCCAGCAGCCTGACAGGGTTCGGAAACACCATATATTTT. Translation gives CASSLTGFGNTIYF.

The chain is built from TRBV12-5 and TRBJ1-5; a possible D gene is TRBD1 (6 bases). The V and J ends lost 2 bases and 1 base respectively, with 12 bases between them. The CDR3 extends over 16 amino acids. Germline assignment: CDR1 LGHNT and CDR2 FRNRAP. The CDR3 protein is CASGLLQGSSNQPQHF. CDR3 nucleotides: TGTGCTAGTGGTTTGCTACAGGGATCCAGCAATCAGCCCCAGCATTTT.

The V gene is TRBV7-3, the J gene TRBJ2-7; possibly TRBD2 for D (5 bases). This CDR3 region has 13 residues. V lost 3 bases and J 6 bases, leaving 12 bases between the germline ends. Per the germline V gene, CDR1 is SGHTA and CDR2 is FQGTGA. CDR3 nucleotide sequence: TGTGCCAGCAGCTTTGGGGTAGGGAGCGAGCAGTACTTC. It codes for CASSFGVGSEQYF.

This clone is a singleton in its sample. The CDR3 nucleotides read TGTGCCTGGATTCCCCGGGGGGGAGGCTATAATTCACCCCTCCACTTT. It encodes CAWIPRGGGYNSPLHF. The rearrangement links TRBV30 to TRBJ1-6, with a possible D match to TRBD1 (5 bases). The germline CDR1 and CDR2 sequences are GTSNPN and SVGIG (reference sequence). V gave up 4 bases and J gave up 3 bases, with 16 bases separating them. CDR3 length: 16 amino acids. The variable domain in full, completed from reference TRBV30 and TRBJ1-6, reads SQTIHQWPATLVQPVGSPLSLECTVEGTSNPNLYWYRQAAGRGLQLLFYSVGIGQISSEVPQNLSASRPQDRQFILSSKKLLLSDSGFYLCAWIPRGGGYNSPLHFGNGTRLTVT.

V gene TRBV5-1 combines with J gene TRBJ2-3, with 7 positions matching TRBD1. There are 17 residues in the CDR3. V was pared by 0 bases and J by 6 bases, with 13 bases of the junction left unmatched. Germline V lookup: CDR1 SGHRS, CDR2 YFSETQ. CDR3 bases: TGCGCCAGCAGCTTGGGCTCGGGGACAGCAGGGTTTGATACGCAGTATTTT. Amino acids: CASSLGSGTAGFDTQYF.

The chain links TRBV12-3 or TRBV12-4 to TRBJ1-2, with TRBD1 as a possible D gene (5 bases). The CDR3 spans 12 residues. V lost 3 bases, J lost 6 bases, and 8 bases lay in between. The CDR3 here is CASSLTVDGYTF. The CDR3 DNA reads TGTGCCAGCAGTTTGACAGTGGATGGCTACACCTTC.

The chain has TRBV9 and TRBJ1-6; D is perhaps TRBD1 (5 bases). V shed 4 bases and J shed 9 bases, with 17 bases lying between them. In germline, CDR1 is SGDLS, CDR2 YYNGEE. The CDR3 totals 15 residues. CDR3 sequence reads: CASSHMWGESSPLHF. CDR3 nucleotides: TGTGCCAGCAGCCATATGTGGGGGGAAAGTTCACCCCTCCACTTT. The complete variable domain, with remaining parts taken from reference TRBV9 and TRBJ1-6, reads DSGVTQTPKHLITATGQRVTLRCSPRSGDLSVYWYQQSLDQGLQFLIQYYNGEERAKGNILERFSAQQFPDLHSELNLSSLELGDSALYFCASSHMWGESSPLHFGNGTRLTVT.

The chain combines TRBV11-2 with TRBJ2-2; possible D gene TRBD2, 5 bases. CDR1 and CDR2 (germline): SGHAT, FQNNGV. This CDR3 spans 15 amino acids. V lost 8 bases to trimming and J lost 1 base, with 14 bases between them. DNA of the CDR3: TGTGCCAGCCCGAGACCTGGGAGGAACACCGGGGAGCTGTTTTTT. As protein: CASPRPGRNTGELFF.

Written as DNA, the CDR3 is TGTGCCAGCAGCCGGGGGGCGAACTATGGCTACACCTTC. It translates to CASSRGANYGYTF. This sequence joins TRBV27 and TRBJ1-2; weak D call: TRBD1 (6 bases). In germline, CDR1 is MNHEY, CDR2 SMNVEV (reference sequence). The CDR3 loop spans 13 amino acids. V was cut by 6 bases and J by 2 bases, with 10 bases left in between.

The chain carries TRBV4-1 and TRBJ2-2; D perhaps matches TRBD2 (6 bases). The length of the CDR3 is 15 residues. Germline CDR1 is MGHRA and CDR2 is YSYEKL. V dropped 7 bases and J dropped 6 bases, with 18 bases sitting between them. The CDR3 here is CASTPSGLGAGELFF. The DNA of the CDR3 is TGCGCCAGCACCCCCTCGGGACTCGGTGCCGGGGAGCTGTTTTTT.

This clone has a handful of counts. The chain combines TRBV25-1 with TRBJ1-5; 9 bases are a match to TRBD1. The germline V gene has CDR1 MGHDK and CDR2 SYGVNS. The CDR3 length is 15 residues. The V segment lost 6 bases and the J segment 1 base; nucleotides outside the gene matches: 4. The CDR3 reads CASSAGTGSNQPQHF. Written as DNA, the CDR3 is TGTGCCAGCAGCGCCGGGACAGGGAGCAATCAGCCCCAGCATTTT.

The V call is TRBV5-6, the J call TRBJ2-7; TRBD1 matches 11 bases. Germline CDR1 reads SGHDT; CDR2 reads YYEEEE. Trimming took 4 bases from V and 1 from J; bases not matched to a gene: 10. The CDR3 covers 17 residues. The CDR3 here is CASSRWRGTGGSYEQYF. The CDR3 DNA follows: TGTGCCAGCAGCCGGTGGAGAGGGACAGGGGGTTCCTACGAGCAGTACTTC.

The chain links TRBV5-1 to TRBJ1-5; 10 positions match TRBD1. The CDR3 has 15 amino acids. Germline CDR1 and CDR2: SGHRS and YFSETQ. J gave up 7 bases and V 4 bases, and 8 bases lay outside the gene matches. In DNA, the CDR3 is TGCGCCAGCAGCATCGCGACAGGGGGCGGGCAGCCCCAGCATTTT. This encodes CASSIATGGGQPQHF.

J is TRBJ2-4 and V is TRBV19, with a tentative D call TRBD1 (5 bases). V was cut by 8 bases and J by 7 bases, with 15 bases left in between. In germline, CDR1 is LNHDA, CDR2 SQIVND (reference sequence). This CDR3 contains 13 residues. CDR3 sequence (DNA): TGTGCCAGTTCCTCACAGAAGGGGAACATTCAGTACTTC. This translates into CASSSQKGNIQYF.

The chain combines TRBV5-4 with TRBJ2-3; maybe TRBD2 (5 bases). Looked up from germline, CDR1 is SGHNT and CDR2 is YYREEE (reference sequence). Trimming cost V 1 base and J 1 base, with 10 bases left between them. CDR3 length: 15 residues. This chain's CDR3 is CASSLRGPRTDTQYF. DNA of the CDR3: TGTGCCAGCAGCTTGAGAGGGCCCCGCACAGATACGCAGTATTTT.

This chain connects TRBV5-1 to TRBJ1-1; D is perhaps TRBD1 (6 bases). Trimming removed 4 bases from V and 0 bases from J, with 13 bases in between. CDR3 size: 15 residues. Germline loops: CDR1 SGHRS, CDR2 YFSETQ. CDR3 sequence (DNA): TGCGCCAGCAGCGGGGGACACCTTATGAACACTGAAGCTTTCTTT. Its protein product is CASSGGHLMNTEAFF.

This chain joins TRBV4-3 and TRBJ1-2, with D unresolved. Germline V gene sequence: CDR1 LGHNA, CDR2 YSLEER. Trimming cost V 1 base and J 5 bases, with 14 bases left between them. The CDR3 sequence is 15 residues long. The CDR3 loop is CASSQGTVISYGYTF. The CDR3 nucleotides read TGCGCCAGCAGCCAAGGGACTGTGATATCTTATGGCTACACCTTC.

J is TRBJ2-7 and V is TRBV7-9; D is unresolved. The ends were cut back, 10 bases at V and 3 bases at J, with 10 bases in the middle. Germline CDR1 reads SEHNR; CDR2 reads FQNEAQ (reference sequence). The CDR3 length is 11 residues. CDR3 bases: TGTGCCACCGCCACATTCTACGAGCAGTACTTC. It yields the protein CATATFYEQYF.

The chain carries TRBV9 and TRBJ2-5; maybe TRBD2 (5 bases). The V end lost 4 bases, the J end lost 7 bases, and 17 bases lay between the germline ends. The CDR3 spans 14 residues. In germline, CDR1 is SGDLS, CDR2 YYNGEE. DNA for the CDR3: TGTGCCAGCAGCTCCGAAAGGTTGGGAGTGACCCAGTACTTC. Encoded protein: CASSSERLGVTQYF.

This clone was observed a single time. This sequence joins TRBV27 and TRBJ2-7; 9 bases align to TRBD1. The length of the CDR3 is 15 residues. Per the germline V gene, CDR1 is MNHEY and CDR2 is SMNVEV (reference sequence). V lost 3 bases to trimming and J lost 1 base; unmatched junction nucleotides: 4. CDR3: CASSFAGTGSYEQYF. CDR3 nucleotide sequence: TGTGCCAGCAGTTTCGCCGGGACAGGGTCCTACGAGCAGTACTTC.

The chain recombines TRBV5-1 with TRBJ1-4, with a possible D match to TRBD1 (6 bases). This CDR3 contains 17 residues. The V end was cut by 0 bases, the J end by 0 bases, with 12 bases between. Germline lookup yields CDR1 SGHRS and CDR2 YFSETQ. The CDR3 DNA reads TGCGCCAGCAGCTTGGGGGTAGGGGGTGCAACTAATGAAAAACTGTTTTTT. Amino acids: CASSLGVGGATNEKLFF.

The gene calls are TRBV14 and TRBJ2-2; a weak D match, TRBD1 (6 bases). The V end was cut by 5 bases, the J end by 0 bases, with 10 bases between. There are 15 residues in the CDR3. Germline values: CDR1 SGHDN, CDR2 FVKESK. This chain's CDR3 is CASSVRGPNTGELFF. Here the CDR3 DNA reads TGTGCCAGCAGCGTCAGGGGCCCGAACACCGGGGAGCTGTTTTTT.

This rearrangement joins TRBV12-3 or TRBV12-4 to TRBJ2-2; the D gene is possibly TRBD2 (5 bases). CDR3 length: 13 amino acids. V was shortened by 7 bases and J by 4 bases, with 10 bases between the two germline ends. CDR3 DNA sequence: TGTGCCAGCACCCTCGGAGGCACCGGGGAGCTGTTTTTT. Residues: CASTLGGTGELFF.

This chain connects TRBV29-1 to TRBJ2-2, with D tentatively TRBD1 (6 bases). V shed 0 bases and J shed 0 bases, with 11 bases lying between them. CDR1 and CDR2 from the germline V gene are SQVTM and ANQGSEA. The CDR3 sequence is 16 residues long. CDR3 sequence reads: CSVEDRQATNTGELFF. CDR3 DNA: TGCAGCGTTGAAGATAGACAGGCGACGAACACCGGGGAGCTGTTTTTT.

The chain is built from TRBV19 and TRBJ1-1; no reliable D call. V was shortened by 5 bases and J by 4 bases, with 14 bases between the two germline ends. The germline gives CDR1 LNHDA, CDR2 SQIVND (reference sequence). The CDR3 is 14 residues long. For the CDR3, the DNA is TGTGCCAGTAGTTGGGCTCCAACGCGCACTGAAGCTTTCTTT. Translation: CASSWAPTRTEAFF.

Of note for this clone: Its ends do not fully match the called genes, so a read error is possible. The V gene is TRBV7-8, the J gene TRBJ2-5; the match to TRBD2 covers 8 bases. The germline V gene has CDR1 SGHVS and CDR2 FQNEAQ. This CDR3 contains 14 residues. Written as DNA, the CDR3 is TGTGCCAGCAGCTATTCAGCGGGGGTAGAGACCAAGTACTTC. As protein: CASSYSAGVETKYF.

V usage is TRBV19 and J usage is TRBJ1-2; D is uncertain. Germline CDR1 and CDR2: LNHDA and SQIVND (reference sequence). V was clipped by 3 bases and J by 5 bases, with 16 bases between them. The CDR3 is 15 residues long. The CDR3 DNA reads as TGTGCCAGTAGTATGAATCAGCGGTCGTTTTATGGCTACACCTTC. It is translated as CASSMNQRSFYGYTF.